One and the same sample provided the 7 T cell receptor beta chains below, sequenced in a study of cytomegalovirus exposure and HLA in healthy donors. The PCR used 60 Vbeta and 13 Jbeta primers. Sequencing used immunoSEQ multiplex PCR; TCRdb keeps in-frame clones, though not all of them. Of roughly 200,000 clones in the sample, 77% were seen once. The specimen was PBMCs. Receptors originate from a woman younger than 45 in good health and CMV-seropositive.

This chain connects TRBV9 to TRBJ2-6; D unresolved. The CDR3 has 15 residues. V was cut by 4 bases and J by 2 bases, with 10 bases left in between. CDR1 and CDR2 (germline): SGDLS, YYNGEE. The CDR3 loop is CASSSHATGANVLTF. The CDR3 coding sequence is TGTGCCAGCAGCTCACACGCCACTGGGGCCAACGTCCTGACTTTC. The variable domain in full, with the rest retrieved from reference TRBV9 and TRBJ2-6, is DSGVTQTPKHLITATGQRVTLRCSPRSGDLSVYWYQQSLDQGLQFLIQYYNGEERAKGNILERFSAQQFPDLHSELNLSSLELGDSALYFCASSSHATGANVLTFGAGSRLTVL.

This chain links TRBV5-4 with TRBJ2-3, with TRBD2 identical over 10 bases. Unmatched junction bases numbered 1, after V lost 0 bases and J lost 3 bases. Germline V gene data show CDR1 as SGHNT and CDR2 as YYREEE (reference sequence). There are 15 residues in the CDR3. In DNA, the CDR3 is TGTGCCAGCAGCTTGGCTAGCGGGAGTACAGATACGCAGTATTTT. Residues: CASSLASGSTDTQYF.

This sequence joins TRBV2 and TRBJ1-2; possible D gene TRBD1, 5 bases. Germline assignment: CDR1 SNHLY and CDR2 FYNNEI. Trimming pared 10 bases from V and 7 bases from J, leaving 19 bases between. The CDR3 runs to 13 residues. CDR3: CATHETQGSGYTF. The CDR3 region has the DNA TGTGCCACACATGAAACTCAGGGTTCTGGCTACACCTTC.

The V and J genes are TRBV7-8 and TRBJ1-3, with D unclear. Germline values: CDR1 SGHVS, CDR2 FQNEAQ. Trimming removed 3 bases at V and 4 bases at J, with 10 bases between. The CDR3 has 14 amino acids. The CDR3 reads CASSFGGSGNTIYF. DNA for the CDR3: TGTGCCAGCAGCTTCGGCGGGTCAGGAAACACCATATATTTT.

This chain's CDR3 is CASSFVGPNYGYTF. The DNA of the CDR3 is TGTGCCAGCAGTTTTGTGGGGCCTAACTATGGCTACACCTTC. The J gene is TRBJ1-2, the V gene TRBV28, with D possibly matching TRBD1 (5 bases). Germline V gene sequence: CDR1 MDHEN, CDR2 SYDVKM. V lost 3 bases and J lost 0, with 8 bases in between. The CDR3 covers 14 residues.

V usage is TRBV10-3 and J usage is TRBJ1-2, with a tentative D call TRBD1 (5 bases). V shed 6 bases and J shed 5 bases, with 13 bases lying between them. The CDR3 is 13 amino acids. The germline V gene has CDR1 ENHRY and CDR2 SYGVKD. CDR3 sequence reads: CAIRAGLNYGYTF. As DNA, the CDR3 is TGTGCCATCAGAGCAGGGTTGAATTATGGCTACACCTTC.

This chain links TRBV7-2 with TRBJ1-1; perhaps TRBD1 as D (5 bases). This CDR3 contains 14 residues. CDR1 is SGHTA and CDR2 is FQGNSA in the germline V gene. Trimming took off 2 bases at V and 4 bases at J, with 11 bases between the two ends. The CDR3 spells CASSLQGVGTEAFF. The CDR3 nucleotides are TGTGCCAGCAGCTTACAGGGTGTGGGCACTGAAGCTTTCTTT.